The TCR beta chain under discussion was sequenced for a study of T-cell memory formation after mild COVID-19. Study-level information: Across donors, TCR clusters were largely donor specific.

Overall study results and limits: Day 15 to 85 contracting clones showed balanced CD4/CD8; day 15 to 37 expanders favored CD4+.

TCRdb re-called the 5' RACE reads through MiXCR, storing one row per CDR3 protein. The data show about 160,000 distinct CDR3 sequences, roughly a third seen once. A remark on this clonotype: The antigen is not known.

This CDR3 has 22 amino acids. The junction had 28 bases not matched to a gene; V was cut back by 2 bases and J by 7 bases. Germline V gene lookup returns CDR1 SGHTA and CDR2 FQGNSA. This clonotype was sampled from an adult woman who had mild COVID-19 (a few samples of this study predate the infection). Cell type and time point are not known. The chain carries TRBV7-2 and TRBJ2-3; 9 bases are a match to TRBD2. Sequenced input: PBMCs or a T cell subset sorted from them (not recorded which). CDR3 sequence reads: CASSLRGDRTGTSSSPSNTQYF. The CDR3 DNA follows: TGTGCCAGCAGCTTAAGGGGGGACCGGACCGGGACTAGCTCTTCACCTTCGAATACGCAGTATTTT.